This TCR beta chain was sequenced in a study of T cell responses to AZD1222 COVID-19 vaccine. Study-wide background: Pooled in the analysis were second doses at about 4 or about 12 weeks. General study findings and limits: The breadth and depth of Spike-specific TCRs increased once two AZD1222 doses had been given. Every sample of the repertoires postdated the peak T cell response. Spike regions recognized by vaccine-associated CD4 TCRs spanned the protein, led by 160-218 and 743-854.

Here immunoSEQ multiplex PCR was the method, and the copy in TCRdb shows in-frame clones only, minus some. The table lists about 170,000 clones, 92% of them singletons. As for this clone: The antigen is not known.

V was cut by 6 bases and J by 3 bases, with 11 bases left in between. This CDR3 has 13 amino acids. Germline CDR1 is ENHRY and CDR2 is SYGVKD. This sequence originates from an adult in good health. The chain joins TRBV10-3 to TRBJ2-5; possible D gene TRBD2, 5 bases. The sample consisted of peripheral blood, taken on day 0 of AZD1222 vaccination. The CDR3 DNA is TGTGCCATCAGCGAGACTACCAAAGAGACCCAGTACTTC. Protein product: CAISETTKETQYF.